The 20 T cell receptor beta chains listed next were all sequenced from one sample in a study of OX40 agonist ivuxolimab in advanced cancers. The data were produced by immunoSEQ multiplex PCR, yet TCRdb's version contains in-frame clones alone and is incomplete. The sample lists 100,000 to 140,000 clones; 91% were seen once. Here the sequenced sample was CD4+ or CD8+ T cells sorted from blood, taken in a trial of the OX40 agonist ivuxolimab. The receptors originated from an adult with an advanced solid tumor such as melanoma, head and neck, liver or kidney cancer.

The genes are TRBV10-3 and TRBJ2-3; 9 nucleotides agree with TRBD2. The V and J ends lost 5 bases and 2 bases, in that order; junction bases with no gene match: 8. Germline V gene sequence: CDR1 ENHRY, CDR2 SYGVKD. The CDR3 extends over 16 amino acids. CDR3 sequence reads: CAISLTSGIFTDTQYF. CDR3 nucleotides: TGTGCCATCAGTTTGACTAGCGGAATTTTCACAGATACGCAGTATTTT.

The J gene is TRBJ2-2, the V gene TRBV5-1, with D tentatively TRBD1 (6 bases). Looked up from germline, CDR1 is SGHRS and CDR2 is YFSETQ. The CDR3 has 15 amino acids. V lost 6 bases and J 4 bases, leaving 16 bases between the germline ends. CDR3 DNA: TGCGCCAGCACCCGCGAGGGGGTCGGCACCGGGGAGCTGTTTTTT. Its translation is CASTREGVGTGELFF. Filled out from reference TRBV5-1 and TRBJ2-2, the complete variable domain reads KAGVTQTPRYLIKTRGQQVTLSCSPISGHRSVSWYQQTPGQGLQFLFEYFSETQRNKGNFPGRFSGRQFSNSRSEMNVSTLELGDSALYLCASTREGVGTGELFFGEGSRLTVL.

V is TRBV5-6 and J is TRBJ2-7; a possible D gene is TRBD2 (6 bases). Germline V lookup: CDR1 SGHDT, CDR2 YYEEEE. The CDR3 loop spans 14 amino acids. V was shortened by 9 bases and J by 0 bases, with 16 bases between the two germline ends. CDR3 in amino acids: CATGRAGSSYEQYF. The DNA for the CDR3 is TGTGCCACGGGTAGGGCGGGGTCCTCCTACGAGCAGTACTTC.

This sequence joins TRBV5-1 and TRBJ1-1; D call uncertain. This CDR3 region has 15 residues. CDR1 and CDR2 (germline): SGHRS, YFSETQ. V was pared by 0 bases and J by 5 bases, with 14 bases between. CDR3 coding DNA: TGCGCCAGCAGCTTGGTAGGAGGCTCGGGGACTGAAGCTTTCTTT. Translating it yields CASSLVGGSGTEAFF.

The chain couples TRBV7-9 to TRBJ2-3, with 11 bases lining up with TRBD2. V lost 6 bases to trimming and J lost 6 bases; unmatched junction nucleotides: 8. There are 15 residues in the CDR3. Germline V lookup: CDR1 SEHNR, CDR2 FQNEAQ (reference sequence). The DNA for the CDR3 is TGTGCCAGCAGAGGACTAGCGGGTATTTTTGATACGCAGTATTTT. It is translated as CASRGLAGIFDTQYF. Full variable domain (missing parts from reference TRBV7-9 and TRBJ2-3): DTGVSQNPRHKITKRGQNVTFRCDPISEHNRLYWYRQTLGQGPEFLTYFQNEAQLEKSRLLSDRFSAERPKGSFSTLEIQRTEQGDSAMYLCASRGLAGIFDTQYFGPGTRLTVL.

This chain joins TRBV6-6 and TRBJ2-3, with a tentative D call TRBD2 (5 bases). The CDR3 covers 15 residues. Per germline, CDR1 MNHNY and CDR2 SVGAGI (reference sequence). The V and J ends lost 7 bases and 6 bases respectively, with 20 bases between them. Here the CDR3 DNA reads TGTGCCAGCATTGGTCCTACGGGAATGGCGGATACGCAGTATTTT. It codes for CASIGPTGMADTQYF.

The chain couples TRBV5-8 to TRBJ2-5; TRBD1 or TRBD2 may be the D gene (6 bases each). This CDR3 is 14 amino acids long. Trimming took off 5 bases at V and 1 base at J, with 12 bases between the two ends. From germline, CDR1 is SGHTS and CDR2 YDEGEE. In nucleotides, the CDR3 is TGTGCCAGCAGGGGGGGCAGGGGCCAAGAGACCCAGTACTTC. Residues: CASRGGRGQETQYF. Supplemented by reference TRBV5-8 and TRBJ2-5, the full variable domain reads EAGVTQSPTHLIKTRGQQATLRCSPISGHTSVYWYQQALGLGLQFLLWYDEGEERNRGNFPPRFSGRQFPNYSSELNVNALELEDSALYLCASRGGRGQETQYFGPGTRLLVL.

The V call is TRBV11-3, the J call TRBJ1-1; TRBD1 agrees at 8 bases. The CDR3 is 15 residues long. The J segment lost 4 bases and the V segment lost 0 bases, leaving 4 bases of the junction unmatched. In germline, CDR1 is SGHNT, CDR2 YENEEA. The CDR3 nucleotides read TGTGCCAGCAGCTTAGAAGGAACAGGGGGCACTGAAGCTTTCTTT. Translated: CASSLEGTGGTEAFF.

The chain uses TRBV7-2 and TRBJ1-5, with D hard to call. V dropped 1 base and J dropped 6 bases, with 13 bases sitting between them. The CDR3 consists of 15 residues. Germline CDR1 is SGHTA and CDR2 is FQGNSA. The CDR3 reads CASSLGGLKGQPQHF. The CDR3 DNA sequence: TGTGCCAGCAGCTTAGGGGGATTAAAGGGTCAGCCCCAGCATTTT.

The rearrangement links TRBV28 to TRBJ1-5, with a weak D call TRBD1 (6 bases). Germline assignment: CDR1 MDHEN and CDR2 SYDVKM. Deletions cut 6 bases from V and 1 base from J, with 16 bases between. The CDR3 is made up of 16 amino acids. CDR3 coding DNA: TGTGCCAGCAGCTTAGTAGGGGGTGGGAGCAATCAGCCCCAGCATTTT. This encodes CASSLVGGGSNQPQHF. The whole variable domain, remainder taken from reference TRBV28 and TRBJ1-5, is DVKVTQSSRYLVKRTGEKVFLECVQDMDHENMFWYRQDPGLGLRLIYFSYDVKMKEKGDIPEGYSVSREKKERFSLILESASTNQTSMYLCASSLVGGGSNQPQHFGDGTRLSIL.

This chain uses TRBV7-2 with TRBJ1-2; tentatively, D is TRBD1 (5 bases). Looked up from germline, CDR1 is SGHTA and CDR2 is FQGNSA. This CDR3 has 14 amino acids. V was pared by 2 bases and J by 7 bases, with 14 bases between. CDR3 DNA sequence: TGTGCCAGCAGCTTACCAGGGATTAGTGGTGGCTACACCTTC. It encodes CASSLPGISGGYTF.

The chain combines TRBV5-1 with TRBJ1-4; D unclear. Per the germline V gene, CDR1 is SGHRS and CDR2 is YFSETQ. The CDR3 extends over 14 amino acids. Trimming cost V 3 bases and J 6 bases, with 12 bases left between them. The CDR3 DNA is TGCGCCAGCAGCTCCGAAGCGGGCGATGAAAAACTGTTTTTT. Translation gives CASSSEAGDEKLFF.

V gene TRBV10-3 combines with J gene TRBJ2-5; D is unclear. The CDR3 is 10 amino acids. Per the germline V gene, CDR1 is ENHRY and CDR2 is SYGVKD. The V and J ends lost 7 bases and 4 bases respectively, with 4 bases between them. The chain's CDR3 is CAIKRETQYF. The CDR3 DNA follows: TGTGCCATCAAAAGAGAGACCCAGTACTTC.

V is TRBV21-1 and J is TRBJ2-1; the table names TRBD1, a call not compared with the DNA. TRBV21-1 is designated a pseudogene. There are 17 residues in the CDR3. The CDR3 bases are TGTGCCAGCAGCAAAGTATTTCAGGACAGGGGAGGCGATGAGCAGTTCTTC. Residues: CASSKVFQDRGGDEQFF.

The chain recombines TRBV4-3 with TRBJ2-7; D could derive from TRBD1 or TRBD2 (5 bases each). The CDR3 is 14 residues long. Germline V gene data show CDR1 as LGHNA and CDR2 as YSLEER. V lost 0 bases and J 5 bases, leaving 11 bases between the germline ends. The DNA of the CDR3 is TGCGCCAGCAGCCAAGAAGAGGGGAGAAACGAGCAGTACTTC. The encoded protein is CASSQEEGRNEQYF.

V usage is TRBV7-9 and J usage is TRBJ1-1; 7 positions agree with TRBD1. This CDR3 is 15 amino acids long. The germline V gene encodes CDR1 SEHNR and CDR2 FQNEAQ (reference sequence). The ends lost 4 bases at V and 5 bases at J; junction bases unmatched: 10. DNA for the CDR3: TGTGCCAGCAGCTCGACAGGGACAGCGGGAACTGAAGCTTTCTTT. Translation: CASSSTGTAGTEAFF.

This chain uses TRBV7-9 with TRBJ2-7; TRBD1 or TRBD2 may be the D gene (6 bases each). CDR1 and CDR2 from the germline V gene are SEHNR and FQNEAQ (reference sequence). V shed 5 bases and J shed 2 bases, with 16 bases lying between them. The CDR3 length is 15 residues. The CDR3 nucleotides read TGTGCCAGCAGCCCCAGTAACGGGGGCACCTACGAGCAGTACTTC. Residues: CASSPSNGGTYEQYF.

CDR3 amino acids: CASSTVGTPLEQYF. The CDR3, as DNA: TGTGCCAGCAGCACCGTGGGGACTCCTCTCGAGCAGTACTTC. The V call is TRBV11-3, the J call TRBJ2-7; a possible D gene is TRBD2 (6 bases). CDR3 length: 14 residues. V lost 5 bases and J 6 bases, leaving 17 bases between the germline ends. Per germline, CDR1 SGHNT and CDR2 YENEEA.

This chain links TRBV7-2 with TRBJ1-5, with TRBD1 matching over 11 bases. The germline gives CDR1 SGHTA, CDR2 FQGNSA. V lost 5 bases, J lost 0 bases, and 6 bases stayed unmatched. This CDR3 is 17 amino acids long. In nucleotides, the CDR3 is TGTGCCAGCAGCCTCGGACAGGGGGCATATAGCAATCAGCCCCAGCATTTT. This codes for CASSLGQGAYSNQPQHF.

The CDR3 coding sequence is TGTGCCAGCAGCCAACGAGGGTACACTGAAGCTTTCTTT. Translated: CASSQRGYTEAFF. The V call is TRBV11-3, the J call TRBJ1-1; D not certain. V dropped 5 bases and J dropped 3 bases, with 10 bases sitting between them. Germline loops: CDR1 SGHNT, CDR2 YENEEA. The CDR3 extends over 13 amino acids. The variable domain in full, completed from reference TRBV11-3 and TRBJ1-1, reads EAGVVQSPRYKIIEKKQPVAFWCNPISGHNTLYWYLQNLGQGPELLIRYENEEAVDDSQLPKDRFSAERLKGVDSTLKIQPAELGDSAVYLCASSQRGYTEAFFGQGTRLTVV.